This is a list of T cell receptor beta chains from one sample in a study of blood T cell repertoires in COVID-19. TCRdb keeps only in-frame clones here, not all; method: immunoSEQ multiplex PCR. The sample includes a few hundred thousand clones, about 89% of them seen just once. The specimen was PBMCs or T cells enriched from blood (not recorded which). Receptor source: a man in his forties who had recovered from COVID-19. Both conserved end residues are part of each CDR3. Each record gives: CDR3 protein, V gene.

CDR3 protein: CAWTARGVTDTQYF
V gene: TRBV30

CDR3 protein: CASSQDHGGRHNEQFF
V gene: TRBV4-2

CDR3 protein: CASSWTGSSYNEQFF
V gene: TRBV14

CDR3 protein: CASSQPEGAANEKLFF
V gene: TRBV4-2

CDR3 protein: CASSRHQNTEAFF
V gene: TRBV3-1/TRBV3-2

CDR3 protein: CASSEGRGNEKLFF
V gene: TRBV2

CDR3 protein: CASSEMLGGQGNTEAFF
V gene: TRBV7-2

CDR3 protein: CATSDRRTAPGTQYF
V gene: TRBV24-1

CDR3 protein: CASSLVDRGPDYGYTF
V gene: TRBV7-9

CDR3 protein: CASSPSVRFGGMNTEAFF
V gene: TRBV5-8

CDR3 protein: CAISPRDRGPYEQYF
V gene: TRBV10-3

CDR3 protein: CASSGLGQGNTEAFF
V gene: TRBV25-1

CDR3 protein: CASSSSSGGAYEQYF
V gene: TRBV5-4

CDR3 protein: CSVRPGQGPYGYTF
V gene: TRBV29-1

CDR3 protein: CASSQDSGASNQPQHF
V gene: TRBV4-3